This passage covers 14 T cell receptor beta chains from one sample sequenced in a study of T-cell reconstitution after alpha-beta-depleted transplantation in children. TCRbeta library construction was performed incorporating unique molecular identifiers. TCRdb used MiXCR to reprocess the PCR reads, holding one entry per CDR3 protein. The data hold hundreds of thousands of distinct CDR3 sequences, with 10% to 13% observed a single time. The sample was PBMCs, taken before TCRalphabeta/CD19-depleted stem cell transplant. Source of these receptors: a child aged 2 to 15 with inherited bone marrow failure, due to receive a stem cell transplant.

This clonotype was detected ten times or more. This sequence joins TRBV4-3 and TRBJ2-7, with TRBD1 matching 7 bases. CDR1 and CDR2 (germline): LGHNA, YSLEER. V lost 4 bases and J lost 6; bases outside the gene matches: 6. CDR3 length: 13 amino acids. The CDR3 bases are TGCGCCAGCAGCCCCCGACAGGGTGGCGAGCAGTACTTC. Amino acid sequence: CASSPRQGGEQYF.

This clonotype was seen at least ten times. This chain joins TRBV5-1 and TRBJ2-3; no reliable D call. V lost 3 bases to trimming and J lost 3 bases, with 11 bases between them. Per the germline V gene, CDR1 is SGHRS and CDR2 is YFSETQ. The CDR3 length is 14 residues. CDR3 protein: CASSSSLGTDTQYF. The CDR3, as DNA: TGCGCCAGCAGCTCCTCCCTTGGGACAGATACGCAGTATTTT. The entire variable domain, with the rest obtained from reference TRBV5-1 and TRBJ2-3, is as follows: KAGVTQTPRYLIKTRGQQVTLSCSPISGHRSVSWYQQTPGQGLQFLFEYFSETQRNKGNFPGRFSGRQFSNSRSEMNVSTLELGDSALYLCASSSSLGTDTQYFGPGTRLTVL.

A few counts support this clonotype. The J gene is TRBJ1-1, the V gene TRBV12-3 or TRBV12-4; TRBD1 is a possible D gene (5 bases). The ends were cut back, 6 bases at V and 3 bases at J, with 8 bases in the middle. The CDR3 has 12 amino acids. The CDR3 reads CASRGGYTEAFF. Here the CDR3 DNA reads TGTGCCAGCAGGGGGGGGTACACTGAAGCTTTCTTT.

This chain connects TRBV24-1 to TRBJ2-1, with 10 nucleotides matching TRBD2. V lost 0 bases to trimming and J lost 0 bases; unmatched junction nucleotides: 4. CDR1 is KGHDR, CDR2 SFDVKD, per germline. The CDR3 runs 18 residues. CDR3 sequence reads: CATSDLPGLASSYNEQFF. The CDR3 DNA sequence: TGTGCCACCAGTGATTTGCCGGGACTAGCGAGCTCCTACAATGAGCAGTTCTTC.

This clonotype was found many times. This sequence joins TRBV24-1 and TRBJ2-1; 12 bases fit TRBD2. This CDR3 is built from 13 residues. CDR1 is KGHDR, CDR2 SFDVKD, per germline. Trimming removed 12 bases from V and 8 bases from J; junction bases left unmatched: 7. The CDR3 sequence is CASGTSGFDEQFF. The CDR3 DNA sequence: TGTGCCTCCGGGACTAGCGGGTTCGATGAGCAGTTCTTC.

The J gene is TRBJ2-7, the V gene TRBV2; either TRBD1 or TRBD2 may supply D (5 bases each). Germline CDR1 SNHLY, CDR2 FYNNEI. The CDR3 is made up of 14 amino acids. Deletions cut 10 bases from V and 6 bases from J, with 22 bases between. The CDR3 region is CAIEESGPWGEQYF. For the CDR3, the DNA is TGTGCCATCGAGGAGTCGGGACCTTGGGGCGAGCAGTACTTC.

This chain links TRBV27 with TRBJ2-7, with a weak D call TRBD1 (5 bases). CDR3 length: 13 residues. Germline values: CDR1 MNHEY, CDR2 SMNVEV (reference sequence). V dropped 4 bases and J dropped 5 bases, with 12 bases sitting between them. The CDR3 reads CASSWPGPHEQYF. The CDR3 region has the DNA TGTGCCAGCAGTTGGCCAGGGCCCCACGAGCAGTACTTC.

This chain joins TRBV27 and TRBJ1-1, with TRBD1 identical over 9 bases. Germline CDR1 reads MNHEY; CDR2 reads SMNVEV (reference sequence). This CDR3 has 15 amino acids. J gave up 7 bases and V 3 bases, and 9 bases lay outside the gene matches. CDR3 nucleotide sequence: TGTGCCAGCAGTTTCTCCGGGACAGGGCCCGGTGAAGCTTTCTTT. Translating gives CASSFSGTGPGEAFF.

This clonotype was observed many times. CDR3: CASSLVLLQENTEAFF. CDR3 coding DNA: TGTGCCAGCAGCTTGGTTTTGTTGCAAGAGAACACTGAAGCTTTCTTT. The V call is TRBV5-5, the J call TRBJ1-1; no firm D call. CDR1 SGHKS and CDR2 YYEKEE come from the germline V gene (reference sequence). There are 16 residues in the CDR3. The V and J ends lost 0 bases and 1 base respectively, with 13 bases between them. The full variable domain, its missing parts supplied by reference TRBV5-5 and TRBJ1-1, is DAGVTQSPTHLIKTRGQQVTLRCSPISGHKSVSWYQQVLGQGPQFIFQYYEKEERGRGNFPDRFSARQFPNYSSELNVNALLLGDSALYLCASSLVLLQENTEAFFGQGTRLTVV.

This clonotype was seen repeatedly, ten times or more. This chain joins TRBV7-9 and TRBJ2-5, with D perhaps TRBD1 (6 bases). The germline V and J ends were trimmed by 4 bases and 1 base, with 13 bases remaining between them. Germline V lookup: CDR1 SEHNR, CDR2 FQNEAQ (reference sequence). This CDR3 comprises 15 residues. The CDR3 region is CASSSRGQSQETQYF. CDR3 DNA sequence: TGTGCCAGCAGCTCACGAGGACAGTCCCAAGAGACCCAGTACTTC. The full variable domain, in which reference TRBV7-9 and TRBJ2-5 provide the parts outside the CDR3, is DTGVSQNPRHKITKRGQNVTFRCDPISEHNRLYWYRQTLGQGPEFLTYFQNEAQLEKSRLLSDRFSAERPKGSFSTLEIQRTEQGDSAMYLCASSSRGQSQETQYFGPGTRLLVL.

This clonotype was counted many times. The V call is TRBV5-1, the J call TRBJ1-1; TRBD1 is a possible D gene (6 bases). Germline lookup yields CDR1 SGHRS and CDR2 YFSETQ. V was trimmed by 2 bases and J by 6 bases, leaving 11 bases between them. This CDR3 is built from 13 residues. The CDR3 spells CASSFTGFAEAFF. The CDR3 DNA is TGCGCCAGCAGCTTTACAGGGTTCGCTGAAGCTTTCTTT.

This chain uses TRBV20-1 with TRBJ2-7; 10 bases are a match to TRBD2. Germline trimming cut 1 base from V and 5 bases from J; bases unmatched to any gene: 11. Looked up from germline, CDR1 is DFQATT and CDR2 is SNEGSKA (reference sequence). The CDR3 is made up of 16 amino acids. CDR3 in amino acids: CSARVGLAGVVDEQYF. The DNA of the CDR3 is TGCAGTGCTAGAGTGGGGCTAGCGGGAGTAGTTGACGAGCAGTACTTC.

This clonotype was seen ten or more times. The chain employs TRBV10-3 and TRBJ2-7; 11 bases map to TRBD1. The germline V gene has CDR1 ENHRY and CDR2 SYGVKD. CDR3 length: 16 amino acids. Germline trimming cut 0 bases from V and 4 bases from J; bases unmatched to any gene: 5. The DNA of the CDR3 is TGTGCCATCAGTGAGTCTTGGACAGGGGGCACATACGAGCAGTACTTC. Protein: CAISESWTGGTYEQYF.

This clonotype was recorded at least ten times. This chain links TRBV27 with TRBJ2-1; D is possibly TRBD2 (5 bases). Germline-derived CDR1 and CDR2 are MNHEY and SMNVEV (reference sequence). The CDR3 has 16 residues. Trimming took off 3 bases at V and 0 bases at J, with 12 bases between the two ends. This chain's CDR3 is CASSFHVASSYNEQFF. DNA of the CDR3: TGTGCCAGCAGTTTTCACGTAGCGAGCTCCTACAATGAGCAGTTCTTC.